The clone carrying this TCR beta chain showed up many times. Its antigen is not identified. Per germline, CDR1 SEHNR and CDR2 FQNEAQ (reference sequence). Trimming removed 6 bases from V and 3 bases from J, with 12 bases in between. The CDR3 extends over 13 amino acids. This specimen comes from a study of identical twins. Each CDR3 protein gets one entry after TCRdb re-called the 5' RACE reads with MiXCR. This table has approximately 700,000 distinct CDR3 sequences, approximately 6% appearing once. Findings of the study overall: Models predicted too little out-of-frame TCR alpha sharing in monozygotic twins. Potential partial confounding of zero-insertion analyses by invariant MAIT and iNKT cells was noted.

This rearrangement joins TRBV7-9 to TRBJ2-7; no clear D. This TCR was sampled from a man aged 18 to 30 in good health. The material sequenced was naive T cells sorted from blood. The CDR3 DNA sequence: TGTGCCAGCAGTTCTCCGTCCCGCTACGAGCAGTACTTC. Protein sequence: CASSSPSRYEQYF.